This TCR beta chain was documented in a study of T cells after yellow fever vaccination. Study information: Those fractions that held only low numbers of cells were prepared using the SMART-Seq v4 Ultra Low Input RNA kit. The study's findings and limits: Contamination of FACS-sorted repertoires by abundant clonotypes from the bulk population could occur. Post-booster samples contained most primary-vaccination clones (approximately 96% CD4, 70% to 90% CD8).

For TCR, cDNA came from 5'RACE template switching, which added a universal primer site and UMIs. Using its own MiXCR run on the 5' RACE reads, TCRdb lists one record per CDR3 protein. The sample includes nearly 550,000 distinct CDR3 sequences, around 21% seen only once; the top ten take 13% to 15%. V shed 4 bases and J shed 0 bases, with 14 bases lying between them. The CDR3 has 16 residues. Germline V gene lookup returns CDR1 SGHKS and CDR2 YYEKEE (reference sequence). As concerns this clonotype: Antigen: not known.

This specimen consisted of PBMCs, obtained 15 days after the yellow fever booster vaccination. This TCR came from a man under 40 who received the YFV17D yellow fever vaccine. V and J are TRBV5-5 and TRBJ1-3, with D perhaps matching TRBD1 (5 bases). CDR3 sequence reads: CASSQGPILSGNTIYF. The CDR3 DNA sequence: TGTGCCAGCAGCCAGGGACCCATACTCTCTGGAAACACCATATATTTT.